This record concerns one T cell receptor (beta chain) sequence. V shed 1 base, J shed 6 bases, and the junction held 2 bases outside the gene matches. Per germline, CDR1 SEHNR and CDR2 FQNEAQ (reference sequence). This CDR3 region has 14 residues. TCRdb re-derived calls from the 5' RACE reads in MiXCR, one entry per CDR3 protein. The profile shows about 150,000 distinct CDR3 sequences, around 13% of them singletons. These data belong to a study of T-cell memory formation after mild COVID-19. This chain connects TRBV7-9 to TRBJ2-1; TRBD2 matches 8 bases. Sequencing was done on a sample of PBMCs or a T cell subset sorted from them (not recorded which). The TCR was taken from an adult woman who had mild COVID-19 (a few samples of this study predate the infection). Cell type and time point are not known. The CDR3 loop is CASSLGSGGNEQFF. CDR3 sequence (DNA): TGTGCCAGCAGCTTAGGAAGCGGGGGCAATGAGCAGTTCTTC.